The rows below give T cell receptor beta chains drawn from one sample of a study of shared clonotypes between healthy human individuals. Only in-frame clones appear in the TCRdb table, and some are missing; sequencing was by immunoSEQ multiplex PCR. The sample shows around 1.6 million clones, approximately 98% of them seen only once. Sequencing was performed on naive CD4+ T cells sorted from blood. These receptors originate from a man younger than 45 in good health. CDR3s leave out the opening cysteine and the closing phenylalanine or tryptophan. Rows may omit the clone size; those that give it use once, few, many or a size class.

v_gene: TRBV11-2
j_gene: TRBJ1-3
len: 11
abundance: NA
CDR3aa: ASSLVTGNTIY

v_gene: TRBV5-1
j_gene: TRBJ1-4
len: 11
abundance: NA
CDR3aa: ASSLGPAEKLF

v_gene: TRBV5-1
j_gene: TRBJ1-1
len: 13
abundance: NA
CDR3aa: ASRESTVGNTEAF

v_gene: TRBV28
j_gene: TRBJ2-7
len: 12
abundance: NA
CDR3aa: ASRTGREGNEQY

v_gene: TRBV11-2
j_gene: TRBJ2-5
len: 9
abundance: NA
CDR3aa: ASSYRETQY

v_gene: TRBV14
j_gene: TRBJ2-7
len: 9
abundance: NA
CDR3aa: ASSQDTAQY

v_gene: TRBV25-1
j_gene: TRBJ2-2
len: 12
abundance: NA
CDR3aa: ASKGTGLGGELF

v_gene: TRBV9
j_gene: TRBJ1-6
len: 12
abundance: NA
CDR3aa: ASSGPSNNSPLH

v_gene: TRBV2
j_gene: TRBJ2-7
len: 13
abundance: NA
CDR3aa: ASLTLSRNAYEQY

v_gene: TRBV5-1
j_gene: TRBJ1-3
len: 12
abundance: NA
CDR3aa: ASSLLGAGNTIY

v_gene: TRBV19
j_gene: TRBJ1-2
len: 13
abundance: NA
CDR3aa: ASSLPGAVRYGYT

v_gene: TRBV29-1
j_gene: TRBJ2-7
len: 10
abundance: NA
CDR3aa: SVDEGTGEQY

v_gene: TRBV6-1
j_gene: TRBJ2-1
len: 14
abundance: NA
CDR3aa: ASSGEVTGGLTRPF

v_gene: TRBV11-2
j_gene: TRBJ2-2
len: 15
abundance: NA
CDR3aa: ASSPLEGPRLPGELF

v_gene: TRBV28
j_gene: TRBJ1-2
len: 6
abundance: NA
CDR3aa: AARGYT

v_gene: TRBV10-3
j_gene: TRBJ2-1
len: 13
abundance: NA
CDR3aa: AIKPGTDAYNEQF

v_gene: TRBV28
j_gene: TRBJ2-7
len: 10
abundance: NA
CDR3aa: ASSPYAYEQY

v_gene: TRBV28
j_gene: TRBJ2-2
len: 13
abundance: once
CDR3aa: ASRDIDRDTGELF

v_gene: TRBV7-9
j_gene: TRBJ1-5
len: 16
abundance: NA
CDR3aa: ASSLGQLGPYSNQPQH

v_gene: TRBV7-2
j_gene: TRBJ2-5
len: 13
abundance: NA
CDR3aa: ASSLEGWGGETQY

v_gene: TRBV6-5
j_gene: TRBJ1-1
len: 13
abundance: NA
CDR3aa: ASIREGAWYTEAF

v_gene: TRBV29-1
j_gene: TRBJ2-5
len: 13
abundance: NA
CDR3aa: SVGFGGTGKETQY

v_gene: TRBV5-4
j_gene: TRBJ2-7
len: 15
abundance: NA
CDR3aa: ASSLGASSGSLYEQY

v_gene: TRBV7-3
j_gene: TRBJ2-3
len: 12
abundance: NA
CDR3aa: ASSHGQGVDTQY

v_gene: TRBV28
j_gene: TRBJ2-7
len: 11
abundance: NA
CDR3aa: ASSLVGFYEQY

v_gene: TRBV19
j_gene: TRBJ1-1
len: 11
abundance: NA
CDR3aa: ASSPRPGGSAF

v_gene: TRBV28
j_gene: TRBJ2-4
len: 14
abundance: NA
CDR3aa: ASSSLKGLRGNIQY

v_gene: TRBV19
j_gene: TRBJ2-3
len: 16
abundance: NA
CDR3aa: ASSPWTSGISSTDTQY

v_gene: TRBV29-1
j_gene: TRBJ2-2
len: 15
abundance: NA
CDR3aa: SVEYRGRGVHTGELF

v_gene: TRBV6-5
j_gene: TRBJ2-1
len: 14
abundance: NA
CDR3aa: ASSSRRDRGYNEQF

v_gene: TRBV11-3
j_gene: TRBJ2-3
len: 13
abundance: NA
CDR3aa: ASSHGQGAGDTQY

v_gene: TRBV6-1
j_gene: TRBJ1-5
len: 11
abundance: once
CDR3aa: ASQDSNYQPQH

v_gene: TRBV5-1
j_gene: TRBJ2-7
len: 12
abundance: NA
CDR3aa: ASIWARRYYEQY

v_gene: TRBV18
j_gene: TRBJ1-5
len: 14
abundance: NA
CDR3aa: ASSDTRGEGNQPQH

v_gene: TRBV11-1
j_gene: TRBJ2-5
len: 13
abundance: NA
CDR3aa: ASSRQQTGPETQY

v_gene: TRBV7-2
j_gene: TRBJ2-1
len: 13
abundance: NA
CDR3aa: ASSLGPLVYNEQF

v_gene: TRBV19
j_gene: TRBJ2-7
len: 12
abundance: NA
CDR3aa: ASSIYSDYYEQY

v_gene: TRBV18
j_gene: TRBJ2-2
len: 15
abundance: once
CDR3aa: ASSPLMTGQAAGELF

v_gene: TRBV29-1
j_gene: TRBJ2-1
len: 12
abundance: NA
CDR3aa: SVEASGSSYEQF

v_gene: TRBV29-1
j_gene: TRBJ2-1
len: 9
abundance: NA
CDR3aa: SSGDYNEQF

v_gene: TRBV27
j_gene: TRBJ2-7
len: 15
abundance: NA
CDR3aa: ASSPEPLAGGPYEQY

v_gene: TRBV28
j_gene: TRBJ2-3
len: 14
abundance: NA
CDR3aa: ASSPSRDRVTDTQY

v_gene: TRBV18
j_gene: TRBJ2-3
len: 17
abundance: NA
CDR3aa: ASSPIRTSGRSSTDTQY

v_gene: TRBV19
j_gene: TRBJ1-1
len: 13
abundance: NA
CDR3aa: ASSTSTGLNTEAF

v_gene: TRBV4-1
j_gene: TRBJ2-1
len: 17
abundance: NA
CDR3aa: ASSQELFRVVSSYNEQF

v_gene: TRBV28
j_gene: TRBJ1-2
len: 11
abundance: NA
CDR3aa: ASSLRANYGYT

v_gene: TRBV29-1
j_gene: TRBJ1-1
len: 11
abundance: NA
CDR3aa: SVRPLRGTEAF